This entry lists 30 T cell receptor beta chains sequenced from one sample in a study of T-cell reconstitution after alpha-beta-depleted transplantation in children. Preparation of the TCRbeta library was carried out with unique molecular identifiers. Each CDR3 protein gets one entry after TCRdb re-called the PCR reads with MiXCR. The sample holds roughly 300,000 distinct CDR3 sequences, around 10% seen once. Sequenced material: PBMCs from the stem cell graft donor, taken from the stem cell graft. Receptors originate from a human donor who donated a stem cell graft to a child with acute lymphoblastic leukemia.

This clonotype showed up many times. The chain employs TRBV4-1 and TRBJ2-7, with TRBD2 identical over 14 bases. V dropped 1 base and J dropped 1; count of bases not matched to a gene: 6. The CDR3 consists of 18 residues. The germline gives CDR1 MGHRA, CDR2 YSYEKL. The chain's CDR3 is CASSQGRGTSGSSYEQYF. In DNA form, the CDR3 reads TGCGCCAGCAGCCAAGGGAGGGGGACTAGCGGGAGTTCCTACGAGCAGTACTTC.

This clonotype was observed a handful of times. The V call is TRBV5-1, the J call TRBJ2-3; 7 bases fit TRBD2. Looked up from germline, CDR1 is SGHRS and CDR2 is YFSETQ. The V gene end was trimmed by 0 bases and the J gene end by 1 base; junction bases not matched to a gene: 5. The CDR3 has 16 residues. CDR3 region: CASSLGRDYRTDTQYF. For the CDR3, the DNA is TGCGCCAGCAGCTTGGGCCGGGACTACCGCACAGATACGCAGTATTTT.

The V and J genes are TRBV30 and TRBJ1-1; tentatively, D is TRBD1 (5 bases). This CDR3 is built from 15 residues. V lost 3 bases and J lost 6, with 20 bases in between. CDR1 and CDR2 (germline): GTSNPN, SVGIG (reference sequence). The chain's CDR3 is CAWRPGLLSDPEAFF. The CDR3 bases are TGTGCCTGGAGGCCGGGACTACTAAGCGACCCTGAAGCTTTCTTT. The full variable domain, completed using reference TRBV30 and TRBJ1-1, is SQTIHQWPATLVQPVGSPLSLECTVEGTSNPNLYWYRQAAGRGLQLLFYSVGIGQISSEVPQNLSASRPQDRQFILSSKKLLLSDSGFYLCAWRPGLLSDPEAFFGQGTRLTVV.

This clonotype was picked up a small number of times. V and J are TRBV20-1 and TRBJ2-1; 7 positions agree with TRBD2. Germline loops: CDR1 DFQATT, CDR2 SNEGSKA (reference sequence). The CDR3 consists of 13 residues. The trim removed 4 bases at V and 4 bases at J, leaving 4 bases unmatched. The CDR3 reads CSATSGHYNEQFF. In DNA form, the CDR3 reads TGCAGTGCTACTAGCGGCCATTACAATGAGCAGTTCTTC.

This clonotype was counted a few times. This chain uses TRBV6-1 with TRBJ1-1; TRBD1 is a possible D gene (5 bases). This CDR3 is built from 15 residues. Germline CDR1 reads MNHNS; CDR2 reads SASEGT. The V gene lost 4 bases and the J gene lost 1 base, with 13 bases spanning the gap. CDR3 in amino acids: CASSGQRGKNTEAFF. The CDR3 coding sequence is TGTGCCAGCAGTGGACAACGGGGGAAGAACACTGAAGCTTTCTTT.

This clonotype was observed a few times. The rearrangement uses TRBV11-3 and TRBJ2-1, with 10 bases aligning to TRBD1. The CDR3 totals 16 residues. The germline V gene has CDR1 SGHNT and CDR2 YENEEA. J was trimmed by 8 bases and V by 0 bases; bases with no gene match: 7. As DNA, the CDR3 is TGTGCCAGCAGCTTAGATGGGACAGGGGACAGGGATGAGCAGTTCTTC. Protein product: CASSLDGTGDRDEQFF. The full variable domain, in which reference TRBV11-3 and TRBJ2-1 provide the parts outside the CDR3, is EAGVVQSPRYKIIEKKQPVAFWCNPISGHNTLYWYLQNLGQGPELLIRYENEEAVDDSQLPKDRFSAERLKGVDSTLKIQPAELGDSAVYLCASSLDGTGDRDEQFFGPGTRLTVL.

V usage is TRBV7-8 and J usage is TRBJ2-7, with 10 bases matching TRBD1. Germline CDR1 and CDR2: SGHVS and FQNEAQ. The CDR3 runs 14 residues. The J segment lost 3 bases and the V segment lost 8 bases, leaving 7 bases of the junction unmatched. The CDR3 loop reads CASGRDRGYYEQYF. The CDR3, as DNA: TGTGCCAGCGGGCGGGACAGGGGATACTACGAGCAGTACTTC.

This clonotype was seen a handful of times. The chain carries TRBV10-3 and TRBJ2-1, with TRBD1 matching over 8 bases. The CDR3 consists of 17 residues. Germline CDR1 is ENHRY and CDR2 is SYGVKD. The V segment lost 3 bases and the J segment 4 bases; nucleotides outside the gene matches: 11. The CDR3 loop reads CAISDSPGDRPYNEQFF. For the CDR3, the DNA is TGTGCCATCAGTGACTCTCCTGGGGACAGGCCATACAATGAGCAGTTCTTC.

The gene calls are TRBV10-2 and TRBJ2-7; D may be TRBD2 (6 bases). This CDR3 spans 15 amino acids. Trimming stripped 5 bases from V and 3 bases from J, with 17 bases between. Germline-derived CDR1 and CDR2 are WSHSY and SAAADI. This CDR3 reads CASSNPLGGHYEQYF. The CDR3 DNA is TGCGCCAGCAGTAATCCCCTGGGAGGTCACTACGAGCAGTACTTC.

In this sample, this clonotype turned up a few times. The chain couples TRBV20-1 to TRBJ2-3, with TRBD2 identical over 13 bases. The germline CDR1 and CDR2 sequences are DFQATT and SNEGSKA (reference sequence). Trimming cost V 3 bases and J 6 bases; bases outside gene matches: 9. CDR3 length: 16 amino acids. In DNA form, the CDR3 reads TGCAGTGCTAGTAAAACTAGCGGGAGGGCTGCGGATACGCAGTATTTT. It yields the protein CSASKTSGRAADTQYF.

The CDR3 DNA sequence: TGTGCCAGCAGTTACGCCCGGGGCAGGGGAATGGTTGGGGCCAACGTCCTGACTTTC. It is translated as CASSYARGRGMVGANVLTF. The chain is built from TRBV6-5 and TRBJ2-6; tentatively, D is TRBD1 (6 bases). V lost 2 bases and J lost 3, with 20 bases in between. CDR3 length: 19 amino acids. Germline lookup yields CDR1 MNHEY and CDR2 SVGAGI.

The V call is TRBV24-1, the J call TRBJ2-3; TRBD2 matches 7 bases. Germline values: CDR1 KGHDR, CDR2 SFDVKD. Trimming took 3 bases from V and 5 from J; bases not matched to a gene: 16. The CDR3 covers 18 residues. CDR3 region: CATSDRRLADSGGDTQYF. The CDR3 DNA reads as TGTGCCACCAGTGATCGCCGGCTAGCGGATTCGGGGGGAGATACGCAGTATTTT.

The chain couples TRBV28 to TRBJ1-5; D perhaps matches TRBD1 (5 bases). This CDR3 contains 16 residues. The V end was cut by 6 bases, the J end by 0 bases, with 15 bases between. Germline CDR1 MDHEN, CDR2 SYDVKM. CDR3 residues: CASRGVGHYSNQPQHF. The CDR3, as DNA: TGTGCCAGCAGGGGGGTAGGGCACTATAGCAATCAGCCCCAGCATTTT.

This clonotype was observed a few times. This chain links TRBV20-1 with TRBJ1-2, with D possibly TRBD1 on 6 matching bases. V gave up 6 bases and J gave up 4 bases, with 24 bases separating them. Germline V CDR1 and CDR2: DFQATT, SNEGSKA (reference sequence). The CDR3 has 16 residues. CDR3 DNA sequence: TGCAGTGCCGACTTCAACGACAGGAAAACCCGCTATGGCTACACCTTC. It yields the protein CSADFNDRKTRYGYTF.

This clonotype was counted many times. The chain employs TRBV27 and TRBJ2-7; D perhaps matches TRBD1 (5 bases). Trimming removed 2 bases at V and 4 bases at J, with 12 bases between. The CDR3 runs 14 residues. The germline CDR1 and CDR2 sequences are MNHEY and SMNVEV (reference sequence). CDR3 bases: TGTGCCAGCAGTTTACAGGGTGGGGTATACGAGCAGTACTTC. It codes for CASSLQGGVYEQYF.

The chain couples TRBV15 to TRBJ2-7; 9 bases agree with TRBD2. Germline CDR1 is LNHNV and CDR2 is YYDKDF (reference sequence). Trimming took 0 bases from V and 12 from J; bases not matched to a gene: 6. This CDR3 region has 13 residues. CDR3 coding DNA: TGTGCCACCAGCAGAGATCGGACTAGCGAGACGTACTTC. Amino acid sequence: CATSRDRTSETYF.

This chain connects TRBV7-3 to TRBJ2-3, with 12 bases aligning to TRBD2. This CDR3 comprises 17 residues. CDR1 SGHTA and CDR2 FQGTGA come from the germline V gene. V dropped 4 bases and J dropped 0; count of bases not matched to a gene: 5. The CDR3 loop is CASSSSGTSGSTDTQYF. The CDR3 DNA sequence: TGTGCCAGCAGCTCATCCGGGACTAGCGGGAGCACAGATACGCAGTATTTT.

Ten or more counts support this clonotype. The V and J genes are TRBV20-1 and TRBJ2-3; no reliable D call. This CDR3 contains 14 residues. The V end lost 4 bases, the J end lost 3 bases, and 14 bases lay between the germline ends. Germline V gene sequence: CDR1 DFQATT, CDR2 SNEGSKA (reference sequence). The CDR3 reads CSANDPATTDTQYF. The CDR3 region has the DNA TGCAGTGCTAATGACCCGGCCACAACAGATACGCAGTATTTT.

This clonotype was counted between two and nine times. The chain couples TRBV4-3 to TRBJ2-1, with 9 nucleotides matching TRBD2. This CDR3 comprises 16 residues. V trimming: 6 bases; J trimming: 5 bases; junction bases outside the gene matches: 11. The germline gives CDR1 LGHNA, CDR2 YSLEER. CDR3 nucleotides: TGCGCCAGCAGTCCAAGCGTCCTAGCGGGGAACAATGAGCAGTTCTTC. Protein: CASSPSVLAGNNEQFF.

This clonotype occurred many times. This sequence joins TRBV5-1 and TRBJ2-3; TRBD2 matches at 11 bases. The CDR3 spans 16 residues. Germline lookup yields CDR1 SGHRS and CDR2 YFSETQ. The ends lost 3 bases at V and 3 bases at J; junction bases unmatched: 6. CDR3: CASSSRLAGNTDTQYF. The DNA for the CDR3 is TGCGCCAGCAGCTCACGACTAGCGGGAAATACAGATACGCAGTATTTT. Drawing the rest from reference TRBV5-1 and TRBJ2-3, the complete variable domain is KAGVTQTPRYLIKTRGQQVTLSCSPISGHRSVSWYQQTPGQGLQFLFEYFSETQRNKGNFPGRFSGRQFSNSRSEMNVSTLELGDSALYLCASSSRLAGNTDTQYFGPGTRLTVL.

V usage is TRBV27 and J usage is TRBJ2-5, with a weak D call TRBD1 (6 bases). Trimming took off 3 bases at V and 5 bases at J, with 10 bases between the two ends. Germline V gene data show CDR1 as MNHEY and CDR2 as SMNVEV (reference sequence). This CDR3 has 13 amino acids. CDR3 region: CASSFLQGETQYF. As DNA, the CDR3 is TGTGCCAGCAGTTTCCTTCAGGGGGAGACCCAGTACTTC.

There are a few counts of this clonotype. The J gene is TRBJ2-5, the V gene TRBV30; TRBD2 is a possible D gene (6 bases). CDR1 is GTSNPN, CDR2 SVGIG, per germline (reference sequence). The length of the CDR3 is 15 residues. The V and J ends lost 4 bases and 1 base respectively, with 16 bases between them. The CDR3 is CAWMAAGTLQETQYF. As DNA, the CDR3 is TGTGCCTGGATGGCGGCGGGAACCCTCCAAGAGACCCAGTACTTC.

V and J are TRBV6-5 and TRBJ2-7; D is ambiguous. V was trimmed by 6 bases and J by 6 bases, leaving 15 bases between them. Germline V gives CDR1 MNHEY, CDR2 SVGAGI. CDR3 size: 13 residues. The CDR3 DNA is TGTGCCAGCAGCGCCCCAGGAATCTCCGAGCAGTACTTC. Its protein product is CASSAPGISEQYF.

The chain has TRBV7-2 and TRBJ1-5, with a possible D match to TRBD1 (5 bases). Germline loops: CDR1 SGHTA, CDR2 FQGNSA. The CDR3 sequence is 15 residues long. V was shortened by 2 bases and J by 6 bases, with 14 bases between the two germline ends. This CDR3 is CASSLNGGVGQPQHF. In nucleotides, the CDR3 is TGTGCCAGCAGCTTAAATGGGGGGGTAGGTCAGCCCCAGCATTTT. The full variable domain, with the rest looked up from reference TRBV7-2 and TRBJ1-5, is GAGVSQSPSNKVTEKGKDVELRCDPISGHTALYWYRQSLGQGLEFLIYFQGNSAPDKSGLPSDRFSAERTGGSVSTLTIQRTQQEDSAVYLCASSLNGGVGQPQHFGDGTRLSIL.

The chain links TRBV2 to TRBJ2-5; D is uncertain. Germline values: CDR1 SNHLY, CDR2 FYNNEI. This CDR3 spans 14 amino acids. Trimming removed 1 base from V and 5 bases from J, with 11 bases in between. CDR3 sequence reads: CASSEVLGEETQYF. DNA of the CDR3: TGTGCCAGCAGTGAAGTATTAGGAGAGGAGACCCAGTACTTC.

In this sample, this clonotype turned up a few times. This rearrangement joins TRBV9 to TRBJ2-1; TRBD2 matches at 10 bases. The V gene's germline CDR1 is SGDLS and CDR2 YYNGEE. V was pared by 4 bases and J by 6 bases, with 4 bases of the junction left unmatched. CDR3 length: 14 residues. CDR3 sequence (DNA): TGTGCCAGCAGCATGACTAGCGGGTTCAATGAGCAGTTCTTC. This translates into CASSMTSGFNEQFF.

This chain uses TRBV4-3 with TRBJ2-3; TRBD2 might be the D (6 bases). Germline assignment: CDR1 LGHNA and CDR2 YSLEER. The CDR3 runs to 15 residues. V was trimmed by 0 bases and J by 5 bases, leaving 12 bases between them. CDR3 DNA sequence: TGCGCCAGCAGCCAAGATACGGGGGAGGTAGATACGCAGTATTTT. Its translation is CASSQDTGEVDTQYF.

In this sample, this clonotype turned up a few times. This chain connects TRBV12-3 or TRBV12-4 to TRBJ2-7; 9 bases are a match to TRBD1. V shed 5 bases, J shed 4 bases, and the junction held 9 bases outside the gene matches. CDR3 length: 15 amino acids. This CDR3 is CASSTSAGTGYEQYF. CDR3 in DNA: TGTGCCAGCAGTACTTCTGCCGGGACAGGGTACGAGCAGTACTTC.

This clonotype was recorded many times. The chain is built from TRBV28 and TRBJ2-1, with 14 bases aligning to TRBD2. V gave up 6 bases and J gave up 4 bases; unmatched junction bases: 5. This CDR3 is 16 amino acids long. Germline-derived CDR1 and CDR2 are MDHEN and SYDVKM. The CDR3: CASSPTSGRAYNEQFF. CDR3 sequence (DNA): TGTGCCAGCAGCCCGACTAGCGGGAGGGCGTACAATGAGCAGTTCTTC.

This clonotype was counted many times. The chain has TRBV20-1 and TRBJ1-5; 7 bases are shared with TRBD1. The CDR3 totals 16 residues. Germline-derived CDR1 and CDR2 are DFQATT and SNEGSKA (reference sequence). The J segment lost 2 bases and the V segment lost 3 bases, leaving 10 bases of the junction unmatched. For the CDR3, the DNA is TGCAGTGCTAGCAAGGGGGCGATAGGAGGCAATCAGCCCCAGCATTTT. Translated: CSASKGAIGGNQPQHF.